This T cell receptor beta chain was recovered during a study of blood T cell repertoires in COVID-19. Study at large: Samples representing acute and convalescent COVID-19 were sourced from the United States, Italy and Spain. Sources were T cells, B-cell-depleted T cells, or PBMCs; the material itself was cDNA or gDNA.

Authors' analysis steps: Amplification from reference gene primers served as the basis for estimated nucleated cell counts. The protocol was immunoSEQ multiplex PCR, while the TCRdb copy is restricted to in-frame clones and leaves out a portion. The V and J calls and clone size come from that table; D and trimming were worked out from the DNA. In the table there are over 150,000 clones, about 82% of which are singletons. The CDR3 totals 14 residues. With 4 bases removed from V and 6 bases from J, the gap between germline ends came to 11 bases. Germline V gene sequence: CDR1 SGHRS, CDR2 YFSETQ. This chain uses TRBV5-1 with TRBJ1-6, with D perhaps matching TRBD1 (5 bases). Sequencing was carried out using peripheral blood. The receptor comes from a man between 50 and 59 years old with active or convalescent COVID-19. The CDR3 nucleotides read TGCGCCAGCAGCCCCAGGGTGGGTAATTCACCCCTCCACTTT. Translating it yields CASSPRVGNSPLHF.